This is a list of T cell receptor beta chains from one sample in a study of neurological immune-mediated disorders. MiXCR, applied by TCRdb to the 5' RACE reads, yields one record per CDR3 protein. The table shows more than 60,000 distinct CDR3 sequences, with 3.5% to 4.5% occurring only once. The material sequenced was PBMCs. These receptors all come from a woman in her 50s with multiple sclerosis. Both conserved end residues are part of each CDR3. Expanded clones are given a class, and other clones once, few, many or no size at all.

TRBV14	TRBJ2-1	many	CASSQVGGRSYNEQFF
TRBV28	TRBJ1-5	many	CASSVDSLNQPQHF
TRBV18	TRBJ1-1	-	CASSPHELRQGISTEAFF
TRBV12-5	TRBJ2-7	many	CASGKNVGEQYF
TRBV5-6	TRBJ1-1	-	CASSLLDREMNTEAFF
TRBV9	TRBJ2-2	-	CASSGTSGSTGELFF
TRBV12-3/TRBV12-4	TRBJ1-5	few	CASRGTAVNQPQNF
TRBV20-1	TRBJ1-1	many	CSAYKRLTNTEAFF
TRBV4-2	TRBJ2-7	many	CASSLGSIGEQYF
TRBV25-1	TRBJ2-6	many	CASSAPVTNVLTF
TRBV7-7	TRBJ2-3	-	CASSLNTLAGTDTQYF
TRBV6-2/TRBV6-3	TRBJ1-1	many	CASTPRRGTEAFF
TRBV7-2	TRBJ2-5	many	CASSLDWPDQYF
TRBV7-9	TRBJ1-1	many	CASSLFGAAAFF
TRBV5-1	TRBJ2-5	few	CASSSPRVWETQYF
TRBV20-1	TRBJ1-5	many	CSAQGTRPQHF
TRBV10-3	TRBJ2-1	many	CAISPPGINEQFF
TRBV12-3/TRBV12-4	TRBJ2-7	many	CASSSSGSYEQYF